The 24 T cell receptor beta chains given below trace back to one sample, sequenced in a study of CD8+ T cells in alopecia areata. The treatment was: oral pan-JAK inhibitor, 5-10 mg twice daily. The sequencing template was cDNA reverse transcribed from extracted RNA. Using immunoSEQ multiplex PCR, the repertoire was profiled, and TCRdb retains in-frame clones only, with some absent. The repertoire holds 130,000 to 150,000 clones, with roughly four fifths as singletons. This sample comprised CD8+ T cells sorted from blood, obtained at week 4, from a patient treated with tofacitinib. Receptor source: a human donor with alopecia areata.

The V and J genes are TRBV2 and TRBJ1-2; 10 bases agree with TRBD1. J was trimmed by 4 bases and V by 2 bases; bases with no gene match: 4. The CDR3 is 15 residues long. Germline lookup yields CDR1 SNHLY and CDR2 FYNNEI. The CDR3 loop is CASSEFRTGGYGYTF. The DNA of the CDR3 is TGTGCCAGCAGTGAATTTAGGACAGGGGGCTATGGCTACACCTTC.

This clone has just one count. The chain carries TRBV6-5 and TRBJ1-2, with D possibly being TRBD1 (6 bases). The CDR3 runs to 15 residues. V dropped 8 bases and J dropped 4 bases, with 20 bases sitting between them. The germline CDR1 and CDR2 sequences are MNHEY and SVGAGI. The CDR3 loop is CASGGRGREAYGYTF. For the CDR3, the DNA is TGTGCCAGCGGGGGCAGGGGAAGGGAGGCCTATGGCTACACCTTC.

For the CDR3, the DNA is TGTGCCAGCAGCCCTACTGGGGGCGGCTCCTACAATGAGCAGTTCTTC. This gives the protein CASSPTGGGSYNEQFF. The chain carries TRBV7-9 and TRBJ2-1; TRBD1 is a possible D gene (6 bases). The V and J ends lost 5 bases and 0 bases respectively, with 14 bases between them. The CDR3 runs to 16 residues. The V gene's germline CDR1 is SEHNR and CDR2 FQNEAQ (reference sequence).

The V call is TRBV18, the J call TRBJ1-6; TRBD1 might be the D (6 bases). Trimming left V 6 bases short and J 6 bases short, with 12 bases between. CDR1 and CDR2 from the germline V gene are KGHSH and LQKENI. The CDR3 is made up of 14 amino acids. CDR3 nucleotides: TGTGCCAGCTCGTGGGACACCTCTAATTCACCCCTCCACTTT. It specifies CASSWDTSNSPLHF. The full variable domain, completed using reference TRBV18 and TRBJ1-6, is NAGVMQNPRHLVRRRGQEARLRCSPMKGHSHVYWYRQLPEEGLKFMVYLQKENIIDESGMPKERFSAEFPKEGPSILRIQQVVRGDSAAYFCASSWDTSNSPLHFGNGTRLTVT.

The chain couples TRBV5-6 to TRBJ2-1, with 8 bases lining up with TRBD1. The CDR3 has 12 residues. Trimming at V came to 6 bases and at J to 10 bases, leaving 6 bases not matched to a gene. Germline V gives CDR1 SGHDT, CDR2 YYEEEE. CDR3 amino acids: CASNYRGNEQFF. The CDR3 DNA is TGTGCCAGCAACTACAGGGGGAACGAGCAGTTCTTC.

The chain is built from TRBV10-3 and TRBJ2-6, with 8 bases matching TRBD1. The CDR3 totals 18 residues. V lost 5 bases to trimming and J lost 0 bases; unmatched junction nucleotides: 9. CDR1 and CDR2 from the germline V gene are ENHRY and SYGVKD. In DNA form, the CDR3 reads TGTGCCATCAGTCAGAAGGGACAGGCAACCTCTGGGGCCAACGTCCTGACTTTC. Its translation: CAISQKGQATSGANVLTF.

This chain uses TRBV19 with TRBJ1-6; no clear D. Germline CDR1 and CDR2: LNHDA and SQIVND (reference sequence). This CDR3 has 11 amino acids. The V gene lost 6 bases and the J gene lost 9 bases, with 6 bases spanning the gap. CDR3 in DNA: TGTGCCAGTAGGGGGAGTTCACCCCTCCACTTT. Protein: CASRGSSPLHF.

The V gene is TRBV30, the J gene TRBJ2-7; D may be TRBD1 (5 bases). This CDR3 has 12 residues. Germline V CDR1 and CDR2: GTSNPN, SVGIG (reference sequence). V was shortened by 3 bases and J by 3 bases, with 9 bases between the two germline ends. The CDR3 sequence: CAWSPDSYEQYF. The DNA for the CDR3 is TGTGCCTGGAGCCCCGACAGCTACGAGCAGTACTTC.

V usage is TRBV13 and J usage is TRBJ2-7; D unresolved. The CDR3 is 11 amino acids. Trimming cost V 3 bases and J 6 bases, with 6 bases left between them. Germline CDR1 reads PRHDT; CDR2 reads FYEKMQ (reference sequence). CDR3 in DNA: TGTGCCAGCAGCTTCGGACCCGAGCAGTACTTC. This sequence encodes CASSFGPEQYF.

The chain joins TRBV4-3 to TRBJ2-1; D is possibly TRBD2 (5 bases). CDR1 LGHNA and CDR2 YSLEER come from the germline V gene. V lost 3 bases to trimming and J lost 0 bases, with 9 bases between them. The CDR3 length is 15 residues. This CDR3 is CASSQGGSSYNEQFF. For the CDR3, the DNA is TGCGCCAGCAGCCAGGGCGGGTCCTCCTACAATGAGCAGTTCTTC.

The chain carries TRBV5-1 and TRBJ1-2; 9 nucleotides agree with TRBD1. The junction had 7 bases not matched to a gene; V was cut back by 6 bases and J by 4 bases. Germline V gene sequence: CDR1 SGHRS, CDR2 YFSETQ. The CDR3 totals 14 residues. The CDR3 nucleotides read TGCGCCAGCAACAGGGGGCTACAGACCTATGGCTACACCTTC. Translated: CASNRGLQTYGYTF.

The chain recombines TRBV4-1 with TRBJ2-2; D might be TRBD1 (5 bases). The germline V gene encodes CDR1 MGHRA and CDR2 YSYEKL. Trimming stripped 4 bases from V and 6 bases from J, with 15 bases between. The CDR3 is 15 residues long. This CDR3 reads CASSPSGQGAGELFF. As DNA, the CDR3 is TGCGCCAGCAGCCCCTCCGGGCAGGGCGCCGGGGAGCTGTTTTTT.

The V gene is TRBV2, the J gene TRBJ2-2, with 9 bases lining up with TRBD1. This CDR3 has 20 amino acids. The ends lost 3 bases at V and 3 bases at J; junction bases unmatched: 17. The germline gives CDR1 SNHLY, CDR2 FYNNEI. CDR3 nucleotide sequence: TGTGCCAGCAGTGACACCCGGGACAGGGTGGCTAATAGGTACACCGGGGAGCTGTTTTTT. Its protein product is CASSDTRDRVANRYTGELFF.

This CDR3 reads CASSLWTSGGATETQYF. DNA for the CDR3: TGTGCCAGCAGCTTGTGGACTAGCGGGGGGGCCACGGAGACCCAGTACTTC. This chain uses TRBV5-4 with TRBJ2-5; 15 bases line up with TRBD2. Germline V lookup: CDR1 SGHNT, CDR2 YYREEE (reference sequence). The CDR3 is 17 residues long. The trim removed 1 base at V and 5 bases at J, leaving 6 bases unmatched.

The rearrangement links TRBV10-2 to TRBJ2-1, with 9 bases that match TRBD2. Germline V gene sequence: CDR1 WSHSY, CDR2 SAAADI. The CDR3 has 14 amino acids. Trimming removed 6 bases from V and 3 bases from J; junction bases left unmatched: 3. Here the CDR3 reads CASRVAGVYNEQFF. In DNA, the CDR3 is TGCGCCAGCAGAGTAGCGGGGGTCTACAATGAGCAGTTCTTC.

This chain connects TRBV6-5 to TRBJ2-6; TRBD2 might be the D (6 bases). The CDR3 runs to 13 residues. V was clipped by 6 bases and J by 3 bases, with 6 bases between them. Germline V gene data show CDR1 as MNHEY and CDR2 as SVGAGI. CDR3 residues: CASSGGGANVLTF. The CDR3 DNA reads TGTGCCAGCAGCGGGGGTGGGGCCAACGTCCTGACTTTC.

CDR3 sequence (DNA): TGTGCCAGCAGTTCTACAGGGCTCGCTAACTATGGCTACACCTTC. It encodes CASSSTGLANYGYTF. V gene TRBV7-2 combines with J gene TRBJ1-2, with D perhaps matching TRBD1 (6 bases). Per germline, CDR1 SGHTA and CDR2 FQGNSA. Trimming took off 6 bases at V and 0 bases at J, with 14 bases between the two ends. This CDR3 spans 15 amino acids.

J is TRBJ1-1 and V is TRBV29-1; D might be TRBD1 (6 bases). V dropped 8 bases and J dropped 1 base, with 17 bases sitting between them. Germline V gene sequence: CDR1 SQVTM, CDR2 ANQGSEA. CDR3 size: 14 residues. The CDR3 region is CSIRTAMGNTEAFF. DNA for the CDR3: TGCAGCATCAGGACAGCCATGGGGAACACTGAAGCTTTCTTT.

CDR3 nucleotides: TGTGCCAGCAGCTTAGGGGGGGAGCAGTTCTTC. Its translation: CASSLGGEQFF. The V call is TRBV7-9, the J call TRBJ2-1; the D call may be TRBD1 or TRBD2 (5 bases each). The V gene lost 1 base and the J gene lost 10 bases, with 5 bases spanning the gap. CDR1 SEHNR and CDR2 FQNEAQ come from the germline V gene (reference sequence). The CDR3 has 11 residues.

V usage is TRBV7-8 and J usage is TRBJ2-5, with a tentative D call TRBD2 (5 bases). Germline V gene sequence: CDR1 SGHVS, CDR2 FQNEAQ. This CDR3 has 15 residues. V lost 1 base and J 4 bases, leaving 13 bases between the germline ends. CDR3 bases: TGTGCCAGCAGCTTAGAGGCGGGCAGAGGAGAGACCCAGTACTTC. This translates into CASSLEAGRGETQYF.

In its sample, this clone was seen once. This chain joins TRBV27 and TRBJ1-1; D unresolved. This CDR3 comprises 14 residues. CDR1 is MNHEY, CDR2 SMNVEV, per germline (reference sequence). Trimming stripped 8 bases from V and 1 base from J, with 14 bases between. DNA for the CDR3: TGTGCCAGCTTCCCTCGGCACCCGAACACTGAAGCTTTCTTT. Encoded protein: CASFPRHPNTEAFF.

The chain carries TRBV27 and TRBJ2-7, with TRBD1 matching 8 bases. Trimming took 5 bases from V and 6 from J; bases not matched to a gene: 12. This CDR3 region has 15 residues. The germline V gene has CDR1 MNHEY and CDR2 SMNVEV (reference sequence). The CDR3 bases are TGTGCCAGCAGTACAATCGGACAGGGTATGGGCGAGCAGTACTTC. This translates into CASSTIGQGMGEQYF.

In this sample, this clone turned up a few times. The chain carries TRBV15 and TRBJ2-5; D uncertain. The germline CDR1 and CDR2 sequences are LNHNV and YYDKDF (reference sequence). The CDR3 loop spans 15 amino acids. V was cut by 0 bases and J by 3 bases, with 11 bases left in between. CDR3 residues: CATSRDGTWEETQYF. The CDR3 bases are TGTGCCACCAGCAGAGATGGAACCTGGGAAGAGACCCAGTACTTC.

This clone appeared once. This chain's CDR3 is CASSQGPGGLSLNTEAFF. CDR3 bases: TGCGCCAGCAGCCAAGGTCCAGGGGGACTATCCTTGAACACTGAAGCTTTCTTT. The rearrangement uses TRBV4-3 and TRBJ1-1; 7 nucleotides match TRBD1. This CDR3 region has 18 residues. The germline CDR1 and CDR2 sequences are LGHNA and YSLEER. Losses at the gene ends were 1 base for V and 0 bases for J; bases not matched to a gene: 11.